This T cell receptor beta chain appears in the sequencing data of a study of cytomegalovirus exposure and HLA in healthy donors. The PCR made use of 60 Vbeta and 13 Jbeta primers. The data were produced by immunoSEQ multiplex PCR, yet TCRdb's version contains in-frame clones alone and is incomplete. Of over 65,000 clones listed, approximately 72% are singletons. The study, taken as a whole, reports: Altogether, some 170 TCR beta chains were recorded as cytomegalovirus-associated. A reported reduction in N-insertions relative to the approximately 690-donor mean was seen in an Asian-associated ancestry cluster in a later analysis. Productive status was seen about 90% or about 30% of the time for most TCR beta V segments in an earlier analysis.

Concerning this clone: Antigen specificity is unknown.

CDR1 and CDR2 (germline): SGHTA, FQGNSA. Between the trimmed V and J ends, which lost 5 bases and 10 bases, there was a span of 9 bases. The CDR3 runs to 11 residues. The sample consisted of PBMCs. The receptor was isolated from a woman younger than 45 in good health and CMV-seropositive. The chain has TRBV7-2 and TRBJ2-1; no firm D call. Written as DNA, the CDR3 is TGTGCCAGCAGCCCCAAGCAAGAGCAGTTCTTC. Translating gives CASSPKQEQFF.